A single sample gave rise to the 27 T cell receptor beta chains below, sequenced in a study of T cell repertoires in cytomegalovirus infection. No cognate antigen is known for these TCRs. Using its own MiXCR run on the reads, TCRdb lists one record per CDR3 protein. This sample has some 270,000 distinct CDR3 sequences; less than 25% occur once, and the top ten carry roughly a fifth. Specimen: cultured PBMCs, collected from culture after CMV antigen stimulation. The receptor source for this set is a human donor in good health (CMV status not recorded). Some clones in this sample may be carry-over from other donors' samples.

V and J are TRBV19 and TRBJ2-1; D call uncertain. Trimming pared 5 bases from V and 10 bases from J, leaving 12 bases between. This CDR3 spans 12 amino acids. Germline lookup yields CDR1 LNHDA and CDR2 SQIVND (reference sequence). CDR3 amino acids: CASSFPGWEQFF. The CDR3 nucleotides are TGTGCCAGTAGTTTCCCAGGCTGGGAGCAGTTCTTC.

This clonotype has only a few counts. The chain has TRBV27 and TRBJ2-7; D gene uncertain. Germline loops: CDR1 MNHEY, CDR2 SMNVEV (reference sequence). This CDR3 contains 13 residues. The V end lost 4 bases, the J end lost 0 bases, and 7 bases lay between the germline ends. CDR3 coding DNA: TGTGCCAGCAGTTCTCCCGACTCCTACGAGCAGTACTTC. It codes for CASSSPDSYEQYF.

The CDR3 DNA sequence: TGTGCCAGCAGGGCCACGCAGGGGGATGAAAAACTGTTTTTT. Protein product: CASRATQGDEKLFF. This chain links TRBV7-9 with TRBJ1-4; 7 bases are shared with TRBD1. Trimming took 6 bases from V and 6 from J; bases not matched to a gene: 7. The CDR3 contains 14 residues. Germline CDR1 and CDR2: SEHNR and FQNEAQ (reference sequence).

This clonotype appeared many times. The chain uses TRBV7-2 and TRBJ2-1; the match to TRBD1 covers 8 bases. V trimming: 3 bases; J trimming: 1 base; junction bases outside the gene matches: 2. CDR1 is SGHTA, CDR2 FQGNSA, per germline. The CDR3 is made up of 15 amino acids. CDR3 bases: TGTGCCAGCAGCTTTGACAGGGGTTCCTACAATGAGCAGTTCTTC. Translating gives CASSFDRGSYNEQFF. The full variable domain, completed using reference TRBV7-2 and TRBJ2-1, is GAGVSQSPSNKVTEKGKDVELRCDPISGHTALYWYRQSLGQGLEFLIYFQGNSAPDKSGLPSDRFSAERTGGSVSTLTIQRTQQEDSAVYLCASSFDRGSYNEQFFGPGTRLTVL.

The rearrangement uses TRBV5-1 and TRBJ2-2, with 8 bases lining up with TRBD1. There are 15 residues in the CDR3. J was trimmed by 1 base and V by 4 bases; bases with no gene match: 3. From germline, CDR1 is SGHRS and CDR2 YFSETQ. The CDR3 spells CASSKTGENTGELFF. CDR3 nucleotides: TGCGCCAGCAGCAAGACAGGGGAGAACACCGGGGAGCTGTTTTTT. Full variable domain (rest looked up from reference TRBV5-1 and TRBJ2-2): KAGVTQTPRYLIKTRGQQVTLSCSPISGHRSVSWYQQTPGQGLQFLFEYFSETQRNKGNFPGRFSGRQFSNSRSEMNVSTLELGDSALYLCASSKTGENTGELFFGEGSRLTVL.

In this sample, this clonotype turned up a few times. The CDR3, as DNA: TGTGCCAGCAGCTTGGGAAGGACCCACACCGGGGAGCTGTTTTTT. This translates into CASSLGRTHTGELFF. This chain uses TRBV5-6 with TRBJ2-2; D is unresolved. This CDR3 has 15 residues. Trimming took 0 bases from V and 3 from J, leaving 9 bases between them. Germline values: CDR1 SGHDT, CDR2 YYEEEE.

The rearrangement links TRBV12-3 or TRBV12-4 to TRBJ2-7, with D unclear. The CDR3 runs 14 residues. V was trimmed by 6 bases and J by 1 base, leaving 13 bases between them. The CDR3 bases are TGTGCCAGCAGCCTAAGGACGGTGTCCTACGAGCAGTACTTC. This gives the protein CASSLRTVSYEQYF.

This chain connects TRBV5-4 to TRBJ2-1, with 7 bases that match TRBD2. Germline assignment: CDR1 SGHNT and CDR2 YYREEE (reference sequence). With 3 bases clipped from V and 0 bases from J, the junction kept 3 bases outside the gene matches. This CDR3 has 15 residues. CDR3 DNA sequence: TGTGCCAGCAGCTCGCGGGAGATCTCCTACAATGAGCAGTTCTTC. As protein: CASSSREISYNEQFF. Full variable domain (rest looked up from reference TRBV5-4 and TRBJ2-1): ETGVTQSPTHLIKTRGQQVTLRCSSQSGHNTVSWYQQALGQGPQFIFQYYREEENGRGNFPPRFSGLQFPNYSSELNVNALELDDSALYLCASSSREISYNEQFFGPGTRLTVL.

This clonotype was detected many times. This chain uses TRBV7-2 with TRBJ2-1; perhaps TRBD1 as D (5 bases). Germline-derived CDR1 and CDR2 are SGHTA and FQGNSA. V lost 4 bases and J lost 0, with 10 bases in between. This CDR3 comprises 15 residues. CDR3 region: CASSWGTSSYNEQFF. The CDR3 DNA follows: TGTGCCAGCAGCTGGGGCACCAGCTCCTACAATGAGCAGTTCTTC. Full variable domain (remainder filled in from reference TRBV7-2 and TRBJ2-1): GAGVSQSPSNKVTEKGKDVELRCDPISGHTALYWYRQSLGQGLEFLIYFQGNSAPDKSGLPSDRFSAERTGGSVSTLTIQRTQQEDSAVYLCASSWGTSSYNEQFFGPGTRLTVL.

A remark on this clonotype: A junction boundary mismatches the germline segment, possibly from a read error. This rearrangement joins TRBV12-3 or TRBV12-4 to TRBJ2-1, with unresolved D. The CDR3 covers 16 residues. The CDR3 region has the DNA TGTGCCAGCAGTTTTAAGGGCCGCGCCACCTACACTGAGCAGTTCTTC. Its protein is CASSFKGRATYTEQFF.

This clonotype was counted a few times. V gene TRBV12-3 or TRBV12-4 combines with J gene TRBJ1-2; possibly TRBD1 for D (5 bases). The V end lost 6 bases, the J end lost 8 bases, and 16 bases lay between the germline ends. This CDR3 is 13 amino acids long. CDR3 coding DNA: TGTGCCAGCAGACACGTAGACAGTAAAGGCTACACCTTC. Translating gives CASRHVDSKGYTF.

This clonotype was counted ten times or more. V usage is TRBV7-6 and J usage is TRBJ1-4; no firm D call. The CDR3 has 15 amino acids. Germline CDR1 and CDR2: SGHVS and FNYEAQ. V was trimmed by 5 bases and J by 4 bases, leaving 14 bases between them. The CDR3 DNA is TGTGCCAGCAGCGAAGGCAGGAAAATTAATGAAAAACTGTTTTTT. Amino acids: CASSEGRKINEKLFF.

The rearrangement joins TRBV10-3 to TRBJ2-3; unclear D gene. V dropped 2 bases and J dropped 0 bases, with 9 bases sitting between them. This CDR3 is built from 15 residues. Per germline, CDR1 ENHRY and CDR2 SYGVKD. In DNA form, the CDR3 reads TGTGCCATCAGTGAGCATGTAACTAGCACAGATACGCAGTATTTT. The encoded protein is CAISEHVTSTDTQYF.

This clonotype showed up many times. The chain links TRBV12-3 or TRBV12-4 to TRBJ2-7; 9 positions agree with TRBD1. The ends lost 2 bases at V and 1 base at J; junction bases unmatched: 6. The CDR3 sequence is 16 residues long. In DNA form, the CDR3 reads TGTGCCAGCAGTTTACCTCCGGGACAGGGATCCTACGAGCAGTACTTC. Translation gives CASSLPPGQGSYEQYF.

The sample holds a few counts of this clonotype. The V call is TRBV20-1, the J call TRBJ2-1; TRBD1 matches at 7 bases. The CDR3 has 15 amino acids. The V and J ends lost 5 bases and 4 bases, in that order; junction bases with no gene match: 11. The V gene's germline CDR1 is DFQATT and CDR2 SNEGSKA (reference sequence). The CDR3 loop reads CSARPRGQTYNEQFF. DNA for the CDR3: TGCAGTGCTCGACCCAGGGGACAGACTTACAATGAGCAGTTCTTC.

This clonotype has a count of ten or more. The genes are TRBV12-3 or TRBV12-4 and TRBJ2-1; TRBD2 matches at 7 bases. The CDR3 spans 14 residues. The V segment lost 3 bases and the J segment 9 bases; nucleotides outside the gene matches: 8. Here the CDR3 reads CASSLEAGAPEQFF. DNA of the CDR3: TGTGCCAGCAGTTTGGAGGCGGGAGCTCCTGAGCAGTTCTTC.

This clonotype was detected only a few times. The genes are TRBV6-2 or TRBV6-3 and TRBJ2-1, with D unresolved. The CDR3 loop spans 16 amino acids. Trimming cost V 6 bases and J 0 bases, with 15 bases left between them. Germline assignment: CDR1 MNHEY and CDR2 SVGEGT. In DNA form, the CDR3 reads TGTGCCAGCAGACCCCCCCCCAGAGGCTCCTACAATGAGCAGTTCTTC. It specifies CASRPPPRGSYNEQFF.

The chain links TRBV12-3 or TRBV12-4 to TRBJ1-5; tentative D call: TRBD1 (5 bases). Trimming pared 6 bases from V and 8 bases from J, leaving 17 bases between. The CDR3 has 14 amino acids. CDR3 loop: CASSPGWGKEPQHF. In nucleotides, the CDR3 is TGTGCCAGCAGCCCAGGGTGGGGGAAAGAGCCCCAGCATTTT.

Only a few counts were recorded for this clonotype. The chain links TRBV19 to TRBJ2-7; D remains ambiguous. The CDR3 extends over 15 amino acids. Germline V gene sequence: CDR1 LNHDA, CDR2 SQIVND (reference sequence). Trimming left V 3 bases short and J 3 bases short, with 15 bases between. The CDR3 sequence: CASSIGKFGVYEQYF. CDR3 coding DNA: TGTGCCAGTAGTATCGGAAAGTTTGGGGTCTACGAGCAGTACTTC.

V gene TRBV25-1 combines with J gene TRBJ2-7, with D maybe TRBD1 (5 bases). From germline, CDR1 is MGHDK and CDR2 SYGVNS. This CDR3 spans 14 amino acids. V lost 7 bases and J 1 base, leaving 14 bases between the germline ends. The CDR3 loop is CASIPLGRSYEQYV. The CDR3 DNA reads as TGTGCCAGCATTCCTTTGGGGCGGTCCTACGAGCAGTACGTC.

This clonotype was recorded many times. The V and J genes are TRBV7-9 and TRBJ1-4; a possible D gene is TRBD1 (5 bases). Deletions cut 5 bases from V and 6 bases from J, with 16 bases between. The CDR3 has 15 residues. The germline gives CDR1 SEHNR, CDR2 FQNEAQ (reference sequence). The CDR3 coding sequence is TGTGCCAGCAGCCGTGGGGACGTCAGCTATGAAAAACTGTTTTTT. Amino acid sequence: CASSRGDVSYEKLFF.

The chain employs TRBV9 and TRBJ2-5, with D perhaps matching TRBD1 or TRBD2 (6 bases each). V dropped 0 bases and J dropped 1 base, with 13 bases sitting between them. Germline loops: CDR1 SGDLS, CDR2 YYNGEE. There are 16 residues in the CDR3. Written as DNA, the CDR3 is TGTGCCAGCAGCGTAGCGGGATGGGGGGCCCAAGAGACCCAGTACTTC. Residues: CASSVAGWGAQETQYF.

In this sample, this clonotype turned up a few times. The V call is TRBV7-3, the J call TRBJ1-5; TRBD1 matches at 7 bases. The CDR3 sequence is 14 residues long. Germline CDR1 reads SGHTA; CDR2 reads FQGTGA. Losses at the gene ends were 2 bases for V and 5 bases for J; bases not matched to a gene: 3. CDR3 amino acids: CASSLSTGDQPQHF. In nucleotides, the CDR3 is TGTGCCAGCAGCTTATCCACAGGGGATCAGCCCCAGCATTTT.

The chain recombines TRBV20-1 with TRBJ2-3; 7 bases line up with TRBD2. Losses at the gene ends were 4 bases for V and 2 bases for J; bases not matched to a gene: 3. Looked up from germline, CDR1 is DFQATT and CDR2 is SNEGSKA (reference sequence). The CDR3 consists of 13 residues. The CDR3 DNA follows: TGCAGTGCTACTAGCGGTCACACAGATACGCAGTATTTT. It encodes CSATSGHTDTQYF.

The sample holds many counts of this clonotype. V is TRBV7-2 and J is TRBJ2-3, with 12 nucleotides matching TRBD2. Germline V lookup: CDR1 SGHTA, CDR2 FQGNSA. The trim removed 5 bases at V and 5 bases at J, leaving 8 bases unmatched. The length of the CDR3 is 16 residues. CDR3 coding DNA: TGTGCCAGCAGCAAACGACTAGCGGGAGTCGGAGATACGCAGTATTTT. Its translation: CASSKRLAGVGDTQYF. Full variable domain (remainder filled in from reference TRBV7-2 and TRBJ2-3): GAGVSQSPSNKVTEKGKDVELRCDPISGHTALYWYRQSLGQGLEFLIYFQGNSAPDKSGLPSDRFSAERTGGSVSTLTIQRTQQEDSAVYLCASSKRLAGVGDTQYFGPGTRLTVL.

The chain combines TRBV5-1 with TRBJ1-1, with TRBD1 matching over 10 bases. CDR3 size: 16 residues. Trimming took 0 bases from V and 2 from J; bases not matched to a gene: 4. The germline V gene has CDR1 SGHRS and CDR2 YFSETQ. The CDR3 here is CASSLAGQGINTEAFF. For the CDR3, the DNA is TGCGCCAGCAGCTTGGCGGGACAGGGGATTAACACTGAAGCTTTCTTT.

The rearrangement links TRBV7-2 to TRBJ2-7, with 12 bases aligning to TRBD2. Trimming removed 5 bases from V and 7 bases from J; junction bases left unmatched: 12. From germline, CDR1 is SGHTA and CDR2 FQGNSA. The CDR3 is made up of 16 amino acids. In DNA form, the CDR3 reads TGTGCCAGCAGCAGACTTGGACTAGCGGGACGAGCAGAGCAGTACTTC. Residues: CASSRLGLAGRAEQYF.